The 5 T cell receptor beta chains reported below all come from one sample, sequenced in a study of CD8+ T cells in alopecia areata. Extraction and reverse transcription of RNA yielded cDNA as the sequencing template. The assay was immunoSEQ multiplex PCR, and TCRdb's table has in-frame clones only and misses some. The data show approximately 150,000 clones, roughly 66% seen once. Here the sequenced sample was CD8+ T cells sorted from blood, taken at week 0. These receptors were collected from a human donor with alopecia areata.

Comments on this clone: The sample holds other DNA sequences that translate to the same CDR3. The V call is TRBV5-6, the J call TRBJ2-7; TRBD2 is a possible D gene (5 bases). This CDR3 contains 13 residues. V was trimmed by 2 bases and J by 0 bases, leaving 6 bases between them. Germline CDR1 reads SGHDT; CDR2 reads YYEEEE. The CDR3 region is CASSLGSSYEQYF. CDR3 DNA sequence: TGTGCCAGCAGCTTAGGGAGCTCCTACGAGCAGTACTTC. The whole variable domain, filled in from reference TRBV5-6 and TRBJ2-7, reads DAGVTQSPTHLIKTRGQQVTLRCSPKSGHDTVSWYQQALGQGPQFIFQYYEEEERQRGNFPDRFSGHQFPNYSSELNVNALLLGDSALYLCASSLGSSYEQYFGPGTRLTVT.

The chain employs TRBV30 and TRBJ2-1; no reliable D call. Between the trimmed V and J ends, which lost 1 base and 7 bases, there was a span of 11 bases. Germline V lookup: CDR1 GTSNPN, CDR2 SVGIG (reference sequence). The CDR3 has 13 amino acids. The CDR3 sequence is CAWSDLGRNEQFF. The DNA of the CDR3 is TGTGCCTGGAGTGATCTGGGAAGGAATGAGCAGTTCTTC.

The chain links TRBV29-1 to TRBJ1-2; D gene ambiguous. Germline values: CDR1 SQVTM, CDR2 ANQGSEA. V lost 5 bases and J lost 5, with 12 bases in between. This CDR3 comprises 12 residues. The CDR3 DNA is TGCAGCGTTCCCGGACCCAGTTATGGCTACACCTTC. Translated: CSVPGPSYGYTF.

The rearrangement uses TRBV2 and TRBJ1-6, with D uncertain. V was shortened by 4 bases and J by 5 bases, with 12 bases between the two germline ends. CDR3 length: 15 residues. Germline assignment: CDR1 SNHLY and CDR2 FYNNEI. DNA of the CDR3: TGTGCCAGCAGTGGGAAGGGTCTTAATAATTCACCCCTCCACTTT. Amino acids: CASSGKGLNNSPLHF.

This clone was found a few times. The J gene is TRBJ1-2, the V gene TRBV15; 7 nucleotides match TRBD1. The ends lost 3 bases at V and 0 bases at J; junction bases unmatched: 16. The germline V gene encodes CDR1 LNHNV and CDR2 YYDKDF (reference sequence). The CDR3 consists of 19 residues. The CDR3 loop reads CATSSPSSKGAKTNYGYTF. CDR3 DNA sequence: TGTGCCACCAGCAGCCCCTCCTCCAAGGGGGCCAAAACTAACTATGGCTACACCTTC.